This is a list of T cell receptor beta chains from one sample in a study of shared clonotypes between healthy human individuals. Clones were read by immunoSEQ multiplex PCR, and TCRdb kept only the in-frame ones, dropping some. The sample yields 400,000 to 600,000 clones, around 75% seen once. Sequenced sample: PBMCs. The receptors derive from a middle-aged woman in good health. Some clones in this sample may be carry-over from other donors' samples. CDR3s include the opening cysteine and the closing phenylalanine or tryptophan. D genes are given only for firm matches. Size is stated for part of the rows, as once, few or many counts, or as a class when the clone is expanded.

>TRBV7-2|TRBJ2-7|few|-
CASSFGLGRYEQYF
TGTGCCAGCAGCTTCGGACTGGGGCGCTACGAGCAGTACTTC
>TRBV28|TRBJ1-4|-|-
CASSLPPTNEKLFF
TGTGCCAGCAGTTTACCCCCAACTAATGAAAAACTGTTTTTT
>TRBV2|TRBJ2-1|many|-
CASSMEQGYNEQFF
TGTGCCAGCAGTATGGAACAGGGTTACAATGAGCAGTTCTTC
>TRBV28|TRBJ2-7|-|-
CASSLNAGFYEQYF
TGTGCCAGCAGTTTAAACGCAGGGTTCTACGAGCAGTACTTC
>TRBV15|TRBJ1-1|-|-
CATSRNMNTEAFF
TGTGCCACCAGCAGAAATATGAACACTGAAGCTTTCTTT
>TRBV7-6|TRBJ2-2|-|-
CASSLGGVGTGELFF
TGTGCCAGCAGCTTGGGGGGAGTCGGGACCGGGGAGCTGTTTTTT
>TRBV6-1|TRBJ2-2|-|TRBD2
CASTPGLLTAGELFF
TGTGCCAGCACCCCGGGACTACTGACAGCCGGGGAGCTGTTTTTT
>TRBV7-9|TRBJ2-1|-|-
CAGNLVPEAYNEQFF
TGTGCCGGCAACTTAGTTCCAGAGGCCTACAATGAGCAGTTCTTC
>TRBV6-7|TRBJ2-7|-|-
CASSYSKTIRPGDSYEQYF
TGTGCCAGCAGTTACTCGAAGACGATTCGCCCAGGAGACTCCTACGAGCAGTACTTC
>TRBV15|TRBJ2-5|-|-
CATSRDLRVQETQYF
TGTGCCACCAGCAGGGACCTCAGGGTCCAAGAGACCCAGTACTTC
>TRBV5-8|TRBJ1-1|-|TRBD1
CASSFVQQGRLNTEAFF
TGTGCCAGCAGCTTCGTGCAACAGGGGCGGCTGAACACTGAAGCTTTCTTT
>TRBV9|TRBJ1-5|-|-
CASSVEGVVNQPQHF
TGTGCCAGCAGCGTAGAGGGGGTGGTCAATCAGCCCCAGCATTTT
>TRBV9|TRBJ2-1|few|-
CASSVSEASYNEQFF
TGTGCCAGCAGCGTTTCGGAGGCCAGCTACAATGAGCAGTTCTTC
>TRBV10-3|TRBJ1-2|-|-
CAISESGGADGYTF
TGTGCCATCAGTGAGTCGGGGGGGGCTGATGGCTACACCTTC
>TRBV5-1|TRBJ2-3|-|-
CASSLGGSGADTQYF
TGCGCCAGCAGCTTGGGTGGTAGTGGAGCAGATACGCAGTATTTT
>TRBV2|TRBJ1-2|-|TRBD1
CASREGQINYGYTF
TGTGCCAGCAGGGAGGGACAGATTAACTATGGCTACACCTTC
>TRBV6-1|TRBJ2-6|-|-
CATHTSGANVLTF
TGTGCCACCCACACCTCTGGGGCCAACGTCCTGACTTTC
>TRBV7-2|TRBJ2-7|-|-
CASSLASRDHEQYF
TGTGCCAGCAGCTTGGCTAGCCGGGACCACGAGCAGTACTTC
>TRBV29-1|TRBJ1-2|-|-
CSVEEQAGYGYTF
TGCAGCGTTGAAGAACAGGCAGGCTATGGCTACACCTTC
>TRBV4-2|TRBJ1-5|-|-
CASSQVEGGKQPQHF
TGTGCCAGCAGCCAAGTAGAGGGTGGAAAGCAGCCCCAGCATTTT
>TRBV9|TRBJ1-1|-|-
CASSVDPGPRGTEAFF
TGTGCCAGCAGCGTAGACCCGGGGCCTAGGGGCACTGAAGCTTTCTTT
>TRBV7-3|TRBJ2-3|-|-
CASSSQGWAGTDTQYF
TGTGCCAGCAGCTCCCAGGGTTGGGCAGGCACAGATACGCAGTATTTT
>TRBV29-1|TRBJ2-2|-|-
CSVGGRSNTGELFF
TGCAGCGTTGGGGGCCGATCGAACACCGGGGAGCTGTTTTTT
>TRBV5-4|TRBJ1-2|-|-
CASSPLGSPNYGYTF
TGTGCCAGCAGCCCATTGGGCAGCCCTAACTATGGCTACACCTTC
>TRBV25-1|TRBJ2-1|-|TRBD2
CASRASGRAAEQFF
TGTGCCAGCAGGGCGAGCGGGAGGGCGGCTGAGCAGTTCTTC
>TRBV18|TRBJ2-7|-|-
CASSPNKAEQYF
TGTGCCAGCTCACCAAATAAGGCCGAGCAGTACTTC
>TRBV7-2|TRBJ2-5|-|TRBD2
CASSKTSGSGETQYF
TGTGCCAGCAGCAAGACTAGCGGGAGCGGGGAGACCCAGTACTTC
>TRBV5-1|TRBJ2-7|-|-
CASSLARGSSYEQYF
TGCGCCAGCAGCTTGGCTCGGGGTTCCTCCTACGAGCAGTACTTC
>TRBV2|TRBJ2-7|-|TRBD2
CASRGGSHPVYEQYF
TGTGCCAGCAGGGGCGGGAGCCACCCAGTCTACGAGCAGTACTTC
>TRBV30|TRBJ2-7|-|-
CAWRRTLSYEQYF
TGTGCCTGGAGGAGAACACTCTCCTACGAGCAGTACTTC
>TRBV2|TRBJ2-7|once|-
CASKSGKGAYEQYF
TGTGCCAGCAAAAGCGGGAAGGGGGCCTACGAGCAGTACTTC
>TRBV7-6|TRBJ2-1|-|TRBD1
CASSRTAGGGNEQFF
TGTGCCAGCAGCCGCACGGCAGGGGGTGGCAATGAGCAGTTCTTC
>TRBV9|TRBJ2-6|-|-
CASRGRIGRAGANVLTF
TGTGCCAGCAGAGGCAGGATAGGAAGAGCTGGGGCCAACGTCCTGACTTTC
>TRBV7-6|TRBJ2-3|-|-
CASSLTYSGGRDTQYF
TGTGCCAGCAGCTTAACCTATAGCGGCGGCCGGGATACGCAGTATTTT
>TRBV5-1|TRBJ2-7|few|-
CASSVTSSIYEQYF
TGCGCCAGCAGCGTGACCTCTAGCATATACGAGCAGTACTTC
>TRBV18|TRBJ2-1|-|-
CASSLLGRSSYNEQFF
TGTGCCAGCTCACTACTGGGCAGGTCCTCCTACAATGAGCAGTTCTTC
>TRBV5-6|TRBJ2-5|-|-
CASSSRTEIGQETQYF
TGTGCCAGCAGCTCAAGGACGGAGATAGGACAAGAGACCCAGTACTTC
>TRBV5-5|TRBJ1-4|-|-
CASSFRTGDEKLFF
TGTGCCAGCAGCTTTAGGACGGGCGATGAAAAACTGTTTTTT
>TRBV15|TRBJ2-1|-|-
CATSRQTRGYNEQFF
TGTGCCACCAGCAGACAAACCCGGGGATACAATGAGCAGTTCTTC
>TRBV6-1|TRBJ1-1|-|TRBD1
CASSTRTGGNTEAFF
TGTGCCAGCAGTACCAGGACAGGGGGTAACACTGAAGCTTTCTTT
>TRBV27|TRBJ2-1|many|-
CASNGLDEQFF
TGTGCCAGCAACGGTCTTGATGAGCAGTTCTTC
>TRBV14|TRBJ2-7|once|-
CASSLFGAGRSGEQYF
TGTGCCAGCAGCCTCTTCGGGGCAGGGAGAAGCGGAGAGCAGTACTTC
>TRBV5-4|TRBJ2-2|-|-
CASSLDTGELFF
TGTGCCAGCAGCTTGGACACCGGGGAGCTGTTTTTT
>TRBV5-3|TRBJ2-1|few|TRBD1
CARSRDRGRRNEQFF
TGTGCCAGAAGCCGGGACAGGGGGCGAAGGAATGAGCAGTTCTTC
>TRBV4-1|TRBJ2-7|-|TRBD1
CASSQVPGQGKQYF
TGCGCCAGCAGCCAAGTCCCGGGACAGGGGAAGCAGTACTTC
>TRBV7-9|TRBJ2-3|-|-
CASSSRLGGTDTQYF
TGTGCCAGCAGCTCCCGGCTGGGGGGAACAGATACGCAGTATTTT
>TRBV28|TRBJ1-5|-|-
CASRSGQINQPQHF
TGTGCCAGCAGATCGGGGCAGATAAATCAGCCCCAGCATTTT
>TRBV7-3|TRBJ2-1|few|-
CASSSSGPANEQFF
TGTGCCAGCAGCTCCTCCGGGCCTGCCAATGAGCAGTTCTTC
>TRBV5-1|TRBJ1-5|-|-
CASSLGGQNNQPQHF
TGCGCCAGCAGCTTGGGAGGACAGAACAATCAGCCCCAGCATTTT
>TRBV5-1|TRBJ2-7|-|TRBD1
CASSIRDRADYEQYF
TGCGCCAGCAGCATCCGGGACAGGGCTGACTACGAGCAGTACTTC
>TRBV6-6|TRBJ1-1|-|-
CASRAPGGTEAFF
TGTGCCAGCAGGGCCCCGGGAGGCACTGAAGCTTTCTTT
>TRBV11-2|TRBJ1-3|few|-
CASSTSGSHSGNTIYF
TGTGCCAGCAGCACCTCCGGGTCCCACTCTGGAAACACCATATATTTT
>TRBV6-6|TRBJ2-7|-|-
CASRTSGDQFYEQYF
TGTGCCAGCAGGACCTCGGGAGATCAATTTTACGAGCAGTACTTC